This T cell receptor beta chain is from a study of T cells in Graves' hyperthyroidism and ophthalmopathy. Germline assignment: CDR1 MGHRA and CDR2 YSYEKL. The CDR3 totals 14 residues. The trim removed 3 bases at V and 4 bases at J, leaving 5 bases unmatched. This clonotype has a count of ten or more. TCR beta CDR3 regions were amplified from RNA. The HTBI primer set drove a first-round RT-PCR of the TCR CDR3. TCRdb re-called the multiplex PCR reads with MiXCR, one entry per CDR3 protein. The sample carries hundreds of thousands of distinct CDR3 sequences, roughly 14% recorded once. Fresh peripheral blood, approximately 10 ml, was the source of the PBMCs.

The receptor comes from a man aged 18 to 30 with Graves' ophthalmopathy. This rearrangement joins TRBV4-1 to TRBJ1-2, with 7 bases fitting TRBD1. The sequencing input was blood. CDR3 coding DNA: TGCGCCAGCAGCCAGGGACAGTCTTCCTATGGCTACACCTTC. It specifies CASSQGQSSYGYTF.